This TCR beta chain was identified in a study of shared clonotypes between healthy human individuals. Assay used: immunoSEQ multiplex PCR; TCRdb lists only in-frame clones, some missing. The top ten clones hold approximately 1.5% of a sample with roughly 1 million clones, roughly 70% of them seen once. Note on this clone: Other DNA variants within this sample encode the same CDR3.

The CDR3 contains 13 residues. Germline V lookup: CDR1 SGHVS, CDR2 FNYEAQ. V lost 5 bases to trimming and J lost 4 bases, with 8 bases between them. The chain uses TRBV7-6 and TRBJ2-2, with D unresolved. The specimen was memory CD4+ T cells sorted from blood. Subset denoted: CD45RA-negative fraction. The sequence was obtained from a man between 18 and 35 years old in good health. The CDR3: CASSLGFTGELFF. The CDR3 nucleotides read TGTGCCAGCAGCCTAGGGTTCACCGGGGAGCTGTTTTTT.